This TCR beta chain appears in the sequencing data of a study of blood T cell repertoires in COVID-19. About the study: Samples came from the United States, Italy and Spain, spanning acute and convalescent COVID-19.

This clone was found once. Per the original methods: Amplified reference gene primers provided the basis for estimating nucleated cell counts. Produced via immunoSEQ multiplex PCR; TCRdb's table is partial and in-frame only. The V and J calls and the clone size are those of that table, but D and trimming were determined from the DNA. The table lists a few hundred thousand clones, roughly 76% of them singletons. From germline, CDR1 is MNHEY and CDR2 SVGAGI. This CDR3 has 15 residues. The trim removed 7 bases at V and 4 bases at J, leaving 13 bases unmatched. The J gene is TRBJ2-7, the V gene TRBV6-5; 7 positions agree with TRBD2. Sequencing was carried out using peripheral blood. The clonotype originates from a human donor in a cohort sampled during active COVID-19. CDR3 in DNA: TGTGCCAGCACCAACAACAAAGGGAGGGGATACGAGCAGTACTTC. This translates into CASTNNKGRGYEQYF.